This T cell receptor beta chain was identified in a study of T cells in Graves' hyperthyroidism and ophthalmopathy (dated by TCRdb to the late 2010s). About the full investigation: Peripheral blood was collected at initial diagnosis, before any treatment. To identify TCR V-J signatures that set the groups apart, the researchers used a discovery cohort of about a hundred patients, made up of 43 with Graves' ophthalmopathy and some 56 with stable Graves' hyperthyroidism. Prospective prediction of ophthalmopathy was tested in an independent validation cohort of under 20 hyperthyroidism patients and around 16 patients who later progressed to ophthalmopathy. The 90 to 100 discovery patients were randomly divided into training and test sets at a 7:3 ratio. Thyroid tissue and blood T-cell repertoires from about six Graves' hyperthyroidism patients were also compared in the study. After blood sampling, hyperthyroidism patients were treated with methimazole at a starting dose of 30 mg daily, and ophthalmopathy patients were treated with high-dose intravenous methylprednisolone. According to the paper, TCR Vbeta CDR3 sequencing was carried out on 120 to 150 peripheral blood samples, which came from over 40 ophthalmopathy, approximately 72 hyperthyroidism and roughly 17 progressor patients. Broad study findings and their caveats: Most expanded thyroid clonotypes (frequency above 0.001) were also detected in blood, a finding suggesting that blood repertoires may reflect thyroid immune responses. A 13 V-J signature model separated ophthalmopathy from stable hyperthyroidism, with 87.88% sensitivity and roughly 81% specificity in cross-validation and 80%/75% in testing. In validation, the model predicted progression to ophthalmopathy with approximately 71% sensitivity and approximately 78% specificity, a median of 6.5 months before onset. No statistical method was used to set the sample size in advance, and investigators knew the group allocation.

Concerning this clonotype itself: Which antigen it targets is not known. Per-nucleotide qualities are absent, and no much larger clonotype sits a single base away.

Including the terminal cysteine and phenylalanine, the CDR3 comprises 14 residues. The DNA shown is the 42-base CDR3, in frame from base 1. V loses 6 bases of germline sequence and J loses 2 bases, and the interval between the two ends is 14 bases. From a lookup of the germline V gene, CDR1 and CDR2 are MNHNS and SASEGT. The TCR beta CDR3 regions were amplified from RNA transcripts. The TCR CDR3 was subjected to a first round of RT-PCR using the HTBI primer set and the Qiagen OneStep RT-PCR kit. The libraries were constructed in a second round of multiplex PCR and then size-selected and purified. Libraries were sequenced paired-end with 100 bp reads on an Illumina HiSeq2000. Per the original workflow: SOAPnuke was used to process the raw data, removing reads that contained adapters or uncalled bases, had a mean Phred below 15, or lacked an exact match to the constant primer or identifier. High-quality paired reads were merged using COPE v1.2.5, and each unique nucleotide sequence was defined as a clonotype. MiTCR v1.1 was used to align clonotypes to the IMGT TRBV, TRBD and TRBJ reference segments. Analysis was restricted to V-J combinations with a frequency above 0.0001, which covered 98% to 99.2% of repertoires. A TCS score was defined as the ratio of F50 (clonal expansion) to E x V (chaos), with BLOSUM62-based TCRdist applied between CDR3 peptides within each V-J. Welch's t-statistics and random forest reduced around 510 V-J features to 10 to 15, which were used in a naive Bayes classifier (R e1071). The public reads were reanalyzed by TCRdb: fastp trimming at Q25, MiXCR alignment, in-frame beta chains only. Rows are unified per CDR3 protein, each entry keeping the most common DNA and genes. The V and J calls reflect TCRdb's pipeline rather than the authors' work. The sample table shows hundreds of thousands of distinct CDR3 sequences, and roughly 20% are seen once. The ten largest clones add up to more than 30% of the sample.

Ophthalmopathy patients had moderately to severely active disease, Clinical Activity Score of at least 3, NOSPECS grade of at least 4, and duration under 3 months. Any patient with an uncontrolled infection, another autoimmune disease, pregnancy or lactation was excluded. Diagnoses were based on clinical symptoms, serum thyroxine and TRAb, thyroid ultrasound and orbital computed tomography. PBMCs were isolated from about 9.1 ml of fresh peripheral blood by Ficoll-Paque density gradient centrifugation. Trizol reagent was used to extract total RNA, and RNA quality was then checked on an Agilent 2100 Bioanalyzer.

The sequence is built from TRBV6-1 and TRBJ2-7; the D gene identity is not certain. The sequenced sample consisted of blood. This sequence was found in a man aged 30 to 39 with Graves' ophthalmopathy. CDR3 protein: CASRDQTPPYEQYF. The bases are TGTGCCAGCAGGGACCAGACGCCCCCCTACGAGCAGTACTTC.